Listed here is a single TCR beta chain. Its antigen is unknown. This was the immunoSEQ version 4 assay in survey mode. Repertoires were generated with immunoSEQ multiplex PCR, while TCRdb's copy carries only in-frame clones and drops some. The sample shows 45,000 or so clones, 88% of them seen only once. CDR1 is SGDLS, CDR2 YYNGEE, per germline. The CDR3 contains 13 residues. V dropped 3 bases and J dropped 6; count of bases not matched to a gene: 1. The sample comes from a study of persistence of HIV-infected CD4 T cells. Cells were stimulated nonspecifically with anti-CD3/anti-CD28 magnetic beads. Sorting selected CD4+ T cells upregulating both CD40 ligand and CD69. For at least 4 years, plasma HIV-1 RNA was undetectable (<50 copies/mL). Study-level results: Within sorted populations, more oligoclonal TCRs accompanied more oligoclonal proviruses.

The input for sequencing was CD4+ T cells sorted from PBMCs after roughly 18-hour stimulation, taken from a patient who received antiretroviral therapy. This TCR was recovered from an adult woman with HIV who was CMV-seropositive. The chain has TRBV9 and TRBJ1-2; 11 nucleotides line up with TRBD1. The chain's CDR3 is CASSADRGHGYTF. The CDR3, as DNA: TGTGCCAGCAGCGCGGACAGGGGGCATGGCTACACCTTC.